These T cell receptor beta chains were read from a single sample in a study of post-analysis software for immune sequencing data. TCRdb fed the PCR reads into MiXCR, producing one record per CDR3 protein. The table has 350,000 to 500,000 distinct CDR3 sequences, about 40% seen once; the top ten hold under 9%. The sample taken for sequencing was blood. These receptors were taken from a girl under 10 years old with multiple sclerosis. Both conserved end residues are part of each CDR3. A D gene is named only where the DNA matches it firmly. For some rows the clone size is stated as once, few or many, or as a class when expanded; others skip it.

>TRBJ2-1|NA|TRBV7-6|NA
TGTGCCAGCAGCACCCCTAAGGGGCTAGACCTTACCACGGGGAATGAGCAGTTCTTC
CASSTPKGLDLTTGNEQFF
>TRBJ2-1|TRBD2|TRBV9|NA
TGTGCCAGCAGCGTAGTCGCTAGCGGGGTTTACAATGAGCAGTTCTTC
CASSVVASGVYNEQFF
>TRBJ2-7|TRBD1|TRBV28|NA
TGTGCCAGCAGTCTCCGACAGGGGCGCGGATCCTACGAGCAGTACTTC
CASSLRQGRGSYEQYF
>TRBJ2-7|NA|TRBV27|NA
TGCGCCAGCAGTTTATATTTAGGAACCTACGAGCAGTACTTC
CASSLYLGTYEQYF
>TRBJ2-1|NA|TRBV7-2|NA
TGTGCCAGCAGCATCGCCGGGACTGGATACAATGAGCAGTTCTTC
CASSIAGTGYNEQFF
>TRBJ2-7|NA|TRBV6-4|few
TGTGCCAGCAGAGAACCTTCGGGGGACGGCGAGCAGTACTTC
CASREPSGDGEQYF
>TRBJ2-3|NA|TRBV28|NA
TGTGCCAGCAGTTCCCCCGGAAGAGCGAGGGAATACACAGATACGCAGTATTTT
CASSSPGRAREYTDTQYF
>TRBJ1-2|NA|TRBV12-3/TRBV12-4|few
TGTGCCAGCAGTGCGGACGGACGATATGGCTACACCTTC
CASSADGRYGYTF
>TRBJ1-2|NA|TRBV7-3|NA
TGTGCCAGCAGCCCTATCCCAGGGGTTGGTGGCTACACCTTC
CASSPIPGVGGYTF
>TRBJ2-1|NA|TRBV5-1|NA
TGCGCCAGCAGCTTGACCGAGGAGAGTGAGCAGTTCTTC
CASSLTEESEQFF
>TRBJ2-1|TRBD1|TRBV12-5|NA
TGTGCTAGTGCCAAAGGGGGCCAGGGGATCTACAATGAGCAGTTCTTC
CASAKGGQGIYNEQFF
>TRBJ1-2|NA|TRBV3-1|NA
TGTGCCCGCAGCCAGATTCCGGGACAAAACAACTATGGCTACACCTTC
CARSQIPGQNNYGYTF
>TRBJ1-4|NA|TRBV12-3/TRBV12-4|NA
TGTGCCAGCAGTTCTCAGGGATCGGGTGAAAAACTGTTTTTT
CASSSQGSGEKLFF
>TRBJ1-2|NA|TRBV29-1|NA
TGCAGCGTTGATGATAAGGATGGCTACACCTTC
CSVDDKDGYTF
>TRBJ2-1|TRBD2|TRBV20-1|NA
TGCAGTGCTCTGAGCGGGAGGGCCATATACGAGCAGTTCTTC
CSALSGRAIYEQFF
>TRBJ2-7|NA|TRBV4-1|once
TGCGCCAGCAGCCAAAGGACAGACAATCCCGGTGCCGACGAGCAGTACTTC
CASSQRTDNPGADEQYF